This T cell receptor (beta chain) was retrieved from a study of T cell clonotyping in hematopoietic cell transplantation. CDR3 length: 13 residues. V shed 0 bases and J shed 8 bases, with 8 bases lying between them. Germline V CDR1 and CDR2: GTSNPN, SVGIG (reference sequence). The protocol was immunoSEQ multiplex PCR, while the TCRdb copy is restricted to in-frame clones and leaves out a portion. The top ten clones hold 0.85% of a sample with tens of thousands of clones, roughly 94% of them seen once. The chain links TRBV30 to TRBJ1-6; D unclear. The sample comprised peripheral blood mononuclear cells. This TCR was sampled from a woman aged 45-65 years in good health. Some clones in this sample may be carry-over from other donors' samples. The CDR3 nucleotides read TGTGCCTGGAGTGTACGTGGGGATTCACCCCTCCACTTT. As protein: CAWSVRGDSPLHF. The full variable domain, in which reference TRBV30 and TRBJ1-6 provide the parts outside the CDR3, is SQTIHQWPATLVQPVGSPLSLECTVEGTSNPNLYWYRQAAGRGLQLLFYSVGIGQISSEVPQNLSASRPQDRQFILSSKKLLLSDSGFYLCAWSVRGDSPLHFGNGTRLTVT.